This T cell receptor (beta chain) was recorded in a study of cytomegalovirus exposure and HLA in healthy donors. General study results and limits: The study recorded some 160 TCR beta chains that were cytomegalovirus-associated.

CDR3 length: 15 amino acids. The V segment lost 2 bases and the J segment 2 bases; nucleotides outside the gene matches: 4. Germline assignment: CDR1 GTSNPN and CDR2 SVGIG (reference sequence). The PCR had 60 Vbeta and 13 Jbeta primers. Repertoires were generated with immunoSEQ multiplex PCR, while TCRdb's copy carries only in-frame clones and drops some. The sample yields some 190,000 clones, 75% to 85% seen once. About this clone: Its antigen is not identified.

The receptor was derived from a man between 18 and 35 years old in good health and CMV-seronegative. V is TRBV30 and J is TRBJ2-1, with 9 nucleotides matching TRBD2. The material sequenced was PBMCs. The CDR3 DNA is TGTGCCTGGAGTCGACTAGCGGAGCCCTACAATGAGCAGTTCTTC. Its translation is CAWSRLAEPYNEQFF.